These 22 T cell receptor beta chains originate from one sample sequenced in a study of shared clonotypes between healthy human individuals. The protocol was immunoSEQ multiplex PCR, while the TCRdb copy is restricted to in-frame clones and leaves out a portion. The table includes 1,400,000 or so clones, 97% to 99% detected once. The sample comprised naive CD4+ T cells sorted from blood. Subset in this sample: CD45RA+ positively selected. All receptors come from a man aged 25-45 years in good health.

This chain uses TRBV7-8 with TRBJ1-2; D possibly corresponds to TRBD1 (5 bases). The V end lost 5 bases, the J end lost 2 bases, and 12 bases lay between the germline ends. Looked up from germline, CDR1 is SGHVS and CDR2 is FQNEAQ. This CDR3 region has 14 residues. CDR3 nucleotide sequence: TGTGCCAGCAGCCTGAGACAGACAAACTATGGCTACACCTTC. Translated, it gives CASSLRQTNYGYTF. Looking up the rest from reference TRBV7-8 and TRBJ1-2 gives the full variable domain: GAGVSQSPRYKVAKRGQDVALRCDPISGHVSLFWYQQALGQGPEFLTYFQNEAQLDKSGLPSDRFFAERPEGSVSTLKIQRTQQEDSAVYLCASSLRQTNYGYTFGSGTRLTVV.

CDR3 DNA: TGTGCCAGCAGTGGTTTAAGAAACACCGGGGAGCTGTTTTTT. This sequence encodes CASSGLRNTGELFF. This chain joins TRBV2 and TRBJ2-2; D unclear. The CDR3 spans 14 residues. Trimming cost V 4 bases and J 2 bases, with 8 bases left between them. From germline, CDR1 is SNHLY and CDR2 FYNNEI.

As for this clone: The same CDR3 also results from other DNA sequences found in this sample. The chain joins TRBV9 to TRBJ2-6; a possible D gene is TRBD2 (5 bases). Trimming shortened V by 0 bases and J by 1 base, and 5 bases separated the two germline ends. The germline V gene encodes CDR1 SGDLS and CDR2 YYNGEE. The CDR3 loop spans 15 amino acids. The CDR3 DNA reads TGTGCCAGCAGCGTAGGAGGGTCTGGGGCCAACGTCCTGACTTTC. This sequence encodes CASSVGGSGANVLTF. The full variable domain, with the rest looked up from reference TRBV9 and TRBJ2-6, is DSGVTQTPKHLITATGQRVTLRCSPRSGDLSVYWYQQSLDQGLQFLIQYYNGEERAKGNILERFSAQQFPDLHSELNLSSLELGDSALYFCASSVGGSGANVLTFGAGSRLTVL.

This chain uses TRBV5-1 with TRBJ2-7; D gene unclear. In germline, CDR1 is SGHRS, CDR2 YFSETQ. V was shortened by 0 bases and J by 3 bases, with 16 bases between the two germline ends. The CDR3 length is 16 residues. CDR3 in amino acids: CASSLDTSRKVYEQYF. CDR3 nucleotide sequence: TGCGCCAGCAGCTTGGACACTTCACGGAAGGTCTACGAGCAGTACTTC.

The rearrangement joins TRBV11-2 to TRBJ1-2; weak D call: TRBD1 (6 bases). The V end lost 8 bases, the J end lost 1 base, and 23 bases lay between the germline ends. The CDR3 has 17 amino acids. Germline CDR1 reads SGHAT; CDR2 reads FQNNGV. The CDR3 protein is CASYGGGAGVNNYGYTF. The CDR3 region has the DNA TGTGCCAGCTACGGGGGGGGCGCAGGCGTTAATAACTATGGCTACACCTTC.

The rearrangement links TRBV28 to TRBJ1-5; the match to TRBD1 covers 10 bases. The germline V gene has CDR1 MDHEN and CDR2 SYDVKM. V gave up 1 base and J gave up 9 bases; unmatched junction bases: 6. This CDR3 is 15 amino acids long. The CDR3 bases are TGTGCCAGCAGTTTATCGGGACAGGGGCTAGCGCCCCAGCATTTT. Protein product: CASSLSGQGLAPQHF.

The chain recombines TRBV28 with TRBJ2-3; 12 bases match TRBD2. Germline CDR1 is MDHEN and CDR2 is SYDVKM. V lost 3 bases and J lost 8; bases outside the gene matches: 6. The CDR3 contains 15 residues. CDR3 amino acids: CASSFRLAGVSTQYF. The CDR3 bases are TGTGCCAGCAGTTTTAGACTAGCGGGAGTCAGTACGCAGTATTTT.

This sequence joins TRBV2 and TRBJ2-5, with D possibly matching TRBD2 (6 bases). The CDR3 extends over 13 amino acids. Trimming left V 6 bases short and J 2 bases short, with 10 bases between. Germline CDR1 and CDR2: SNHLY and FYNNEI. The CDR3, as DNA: TGTGCCAGCAGCTCGACTAGACAAGAGACCCAGTACTTC. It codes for CASSSTRQETQYF.

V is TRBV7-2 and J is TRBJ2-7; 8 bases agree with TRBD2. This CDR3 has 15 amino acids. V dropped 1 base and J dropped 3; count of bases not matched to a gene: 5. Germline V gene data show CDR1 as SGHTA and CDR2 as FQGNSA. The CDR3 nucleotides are TGTGCCAGCAGCTTAGGGCGGACTAGCAGCTACGAGCAGTACTTC. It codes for CASSLGRTSSYEQYF.

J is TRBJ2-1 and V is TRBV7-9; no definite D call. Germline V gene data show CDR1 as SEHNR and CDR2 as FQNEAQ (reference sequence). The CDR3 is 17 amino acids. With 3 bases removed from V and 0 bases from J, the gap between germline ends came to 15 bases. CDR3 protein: CASSFRATLNSYNEQFF. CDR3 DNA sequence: TGTGCCAGCAGCTTTAGGGCTACTCTTAACTCCTACAATGAGCAGTTCTTC.

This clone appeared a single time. The CDR3 DNA follows: TGTGCCAGCAGCGTCCAACGGGGGGAGACCCAGTACTTC. Amino acid sequence: CASSVQRGETQYF. The V call is TRBV7-2, the J call TRBJ2-5; maybe TRBD2 (6 bases). The V end was cut by 5 bases, the J end by 5 bases, with 12 bases between. The V gene's germline CDR1 is SGHTA and CDR2 FQGNSA. This CDR3 has 13 residues.

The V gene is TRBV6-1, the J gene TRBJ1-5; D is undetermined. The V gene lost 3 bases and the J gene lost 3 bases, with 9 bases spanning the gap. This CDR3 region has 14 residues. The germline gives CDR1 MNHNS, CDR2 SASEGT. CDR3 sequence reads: CASSDEGFNQPQHF. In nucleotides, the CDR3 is TGTGCCAGCAGTGACGAGGGTTTCAATCAGCCCCAGCATTTT.

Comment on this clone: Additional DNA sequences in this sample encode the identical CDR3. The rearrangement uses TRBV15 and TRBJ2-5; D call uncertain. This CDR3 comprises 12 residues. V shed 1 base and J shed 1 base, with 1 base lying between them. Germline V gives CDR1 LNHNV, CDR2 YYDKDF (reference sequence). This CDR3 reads CATSRGQETQYF. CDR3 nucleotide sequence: TGTGCCACCAGCAGAGGCCAAGAGACCCAGTACTTC.

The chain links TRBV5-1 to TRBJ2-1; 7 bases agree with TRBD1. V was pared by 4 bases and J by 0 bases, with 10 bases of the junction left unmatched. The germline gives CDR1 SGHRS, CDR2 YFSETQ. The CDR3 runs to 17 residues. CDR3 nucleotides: TGCGCCAGCAGCCCGCGACGAGGGGGCAGCTCCTACAATGAGCAGTTCTTC. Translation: CASSPRRGGSSYNEQFF.

This chain's CDR3 is CASSLINTGELFF. CDR3 DNA: TGTGCCAGCAGCCTAATAAACACCGGGGAGCTGTTTTTT. The chain uses TRBV7-8 and TRBJ2-2; D uncertain. CDR1 is SGHVS and CDR2 is FQNEAQ in the germline V gene. V gave up 5 bases and J gave up 2 bases, with 6 bases separating them. The CDR3 is 13 amino acids.

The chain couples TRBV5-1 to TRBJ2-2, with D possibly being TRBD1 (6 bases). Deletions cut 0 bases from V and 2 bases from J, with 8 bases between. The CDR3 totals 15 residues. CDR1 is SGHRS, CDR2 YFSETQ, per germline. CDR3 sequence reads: CASSLEQGNTGELFF. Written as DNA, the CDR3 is TGCGCCAGCAGCTTGGAACAGGGTAACACCGGGGAGCTGTTTTTT.

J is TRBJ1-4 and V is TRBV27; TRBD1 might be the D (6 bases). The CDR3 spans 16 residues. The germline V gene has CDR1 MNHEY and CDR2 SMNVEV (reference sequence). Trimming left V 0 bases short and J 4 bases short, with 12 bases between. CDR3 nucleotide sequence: TGTGCCAGCAGTTTATCTCCTGGACAGCGTAATGAAAAACTGTTTTTT. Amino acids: CASSLSPGQRNEKLFF.

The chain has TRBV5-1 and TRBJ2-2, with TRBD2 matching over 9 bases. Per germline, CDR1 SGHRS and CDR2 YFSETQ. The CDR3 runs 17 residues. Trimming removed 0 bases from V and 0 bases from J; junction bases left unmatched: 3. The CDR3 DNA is TGCGCCAGCAGCTTGGAACTAGCGGGTGCGAACACCGGGGAGCTGTTTTTT. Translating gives CASSLELAGANTGELFF.

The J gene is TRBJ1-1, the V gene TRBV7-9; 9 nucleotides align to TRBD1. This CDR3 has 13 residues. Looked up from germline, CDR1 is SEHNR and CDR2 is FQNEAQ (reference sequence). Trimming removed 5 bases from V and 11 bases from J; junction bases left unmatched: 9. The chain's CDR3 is CASSHDRGTGAFF. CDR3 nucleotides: TGTGCCAGCAGCCACGACAGAGGGACAGGGGCTTTCTTT. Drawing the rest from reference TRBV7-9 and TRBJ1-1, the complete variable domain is DTGVSQNPRHKITKRGQNVTFRCDPISEHNRLYWYRQTLGQGPEFLTYFQNEAQLEKSRLLSDRFSAERPKGSFSTLEIQRTEQGDSAMYLCASSHDRGTGAFFGQGTRLTVV.

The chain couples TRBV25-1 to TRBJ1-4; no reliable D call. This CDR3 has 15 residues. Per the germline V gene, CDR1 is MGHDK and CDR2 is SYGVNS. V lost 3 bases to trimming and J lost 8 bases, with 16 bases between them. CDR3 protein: CASSDSTWGGEKLFF. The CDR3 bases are TGTGCCAGCAGTGACTCGACATGGGGAGGCGAAAAACTGTTTTTT.

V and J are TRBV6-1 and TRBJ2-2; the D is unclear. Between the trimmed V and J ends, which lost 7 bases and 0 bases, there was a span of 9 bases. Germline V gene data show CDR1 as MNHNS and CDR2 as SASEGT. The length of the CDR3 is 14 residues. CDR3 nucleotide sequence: TGTGCCAGCACTCCCGTCTCGAACACCGGGGAGCTGTTTTTT. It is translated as CASTPVSNTGELFF.

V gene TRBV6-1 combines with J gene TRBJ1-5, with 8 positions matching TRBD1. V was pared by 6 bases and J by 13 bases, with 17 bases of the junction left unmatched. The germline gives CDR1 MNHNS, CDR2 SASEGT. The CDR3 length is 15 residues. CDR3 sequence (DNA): TGTGCCAGCAGCCCGGTGGCAGCAGGGGGCCAAGGGCAGCATTTT. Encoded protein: CASSPVAAGGQGQHF.